This TCR beta chain was retrieved from a study of Tregs in tolerant kidney transplant recipients. Germline values: CDR1 SGHTA, CDR2 FQGNSA. Trimming took off 1 base at V and 2 bases at J, with 11 bases between the two ends. The CDR3 is made up of 15 amino acids. In regard to this clone: Antigen: not known.

Study results and caveats: Changing PCR primers prevented nucleotide comparison between some patients' samples. This study did not directly address biological reproducibility. Activated donor B cell expansion appeared to reveal the most relevant donor-specific TCRbeta repertoire. Antigen-driven expansion was suggested because donor-specific Tregs expanded more than all Tregs in tolerant patients.

The repertoire was sequenced with immunoSEQ multiplex PCR; TCRdb's copy has only in-frame clones and lacks some. The sample includes about 15,000 clones, just under 80% of them seen just once. The genes are TRBV7-2 and TRBJ1-1; D is ambiguous. Sequenced here: Tregs from blood, sampled before the transplant. This sequence was found in a human donor who received a combined kidney and bone marrow transplant. The CDR3 here is CASSLETAGNTEAFF. In DNA form, the CDR3 reads TGTGCCAGCAGCTTAGAAACAGCCGGAAACACTGAAGCTTTCTTT.